This T cell receptor beta chain appears in the sequencing data of a study of blood T cell repertoires in COVID-19 (TCRdb year 2020). Background for the entire study: Samples from collaborators originated in the United States, Italy and Spain and spanned both the acute and convalescent phases of COVID-19. The material from the prospective study consisted of cDNA or gDNA derived from T cells, B-cell-depleted T cells, or PBMCs. Deeply sampled blood TCRbeta repertoires from subjects exposed to, actively infected with, or recovered from COVID-19 were included in the dataset. The repertoires were released in a freely available public database intended as a resource for research on the immune response to SARS-CoV-2. The samples were drawn from the first 160 participants of the ongoing ImmuneRACE study and from 950 to 1,500 subjects provided by 6 global collaborators. A de-identified subject ID, COVID-19 status, age in years and sex were almost always included in the sample metadata. Where available, HLA class I and class II types were obtained from metadata supplied by the sample provider rather than from assay-based typing. What the study reported, not specific to this receptor: The amount of clinical and demographic metadata varied by source and participant and was provided uncurated.

Points on this clone: Its antigen has not been determined. No base quality values were provided; no much bigger clone lies one nucleotide off.

The germline V gene gives CDR1 as SGDLS and CDR2 as YYNGEE. V lost 3 bases and J lost 2 bases; the stretch between them is 15 bases long. Including the terminal cysteine and phenylalanine, the CDR3 comprises 16 residues. The DNA shown is the 48-base CDR3, in frame from base 1. TCRbeta CDR3 regions were amplified from genomic DNA by means of the immunoSEQ Assay, a bias-controlled multiplex PCR. In the original analysis: Within the assay, amplification of reference gene primers was used to estimate how many nucleated cells each sample contained. To quantify the absolute abundance of each unique TCRbeta CDR3 rearrangement, sequence reads were collapsed and filtered. For each sample, productive Simpson clonality was calculated as the square root of Simpson's diversity index across productive rearrangements. TCRdb retrieved this table from immuneACCESS and kept in-frame rearrangements only. Not all clones are present; in checked studies, unresolved V genes account for under half, and no reason is known for the remainder. V, J and clone size were drawn from that table, and D and trimming were deduced from the DNA. The sample data list about 76,000 clones, and about 85% of these were observed just once. 9.5% to 13% of the sample is in the top ten clones.

At one collaborating source in Seattle, patients were enrolled during active infection and were followed longitudinally through the course of disease. Whole blood was collected in K2EDTA tubes by collaborating institutions according to the institutions' own protocols. For TCRbeta analysis, collaborator samples were shipped as frozen whole blood, as isolated PBMCs, or as DNA extracted from either sample type. Specimen: peripheral blood. The TCR comes from a man in his 60s with COVID-19, enrolled during active disease. The rearranged segments are TRBV9 and TRBJ1-3; the D gene is not confidently resolved. The DNA is as follows: TGTGCCAGCAGCGCCTCCCTCGCGGGTGCTGGAAACACCATATATTTT. This gives the protein CASSASLAGAGNTIYF.